The rows below give T cell receptor beta chains drawn from one sample of a study of post-analysis software for immune sequencing data. TCRdb itself ran the PCR reads through MiXCR, one entry per CDR3 protein. The table records about 540,000 distinct CDR3 sequences, about a third of them present only once. Sequenced sample: blood. These receptor sequences come from a girl younger than 18 with multiple sclerosis. Each CDR3 is given with its conserved first and last residue. The D gene is left open where the match is weak. Clone size is stated in some rows and not others, as once, few, many or a class when expanded.

v_gene	j_gene	d_gene	abundance	CDR3aa	CDR3nt
TRBV12-3/TRBV12-4	TRBJ2-5	TRBD2	NA	CASMPTSGVEETQYF	TGTGCCAGCATGCCCACTAGCGGGGTTGAAGAGACCCAGTACTTC
TRBV4-1	TRBJ1-5	TRBD1	NA	CASSQITGTGGYQLQHF	TGCGCCAGCAGCCAAATCACCGGGACAGGGGGCTATCAGCTCCAGCATTTT
TRBV15	TRBJ1-2	NA	NA	CATSDLAEPYGYTF	TGTGCCACCAGTGATCTGGCCGAGCCTTATGGCTACACCTTC
TRBV12-3/TRBV12-4	TRBJ1-2	TRBD1	NA	CASTRTGQLNYGYTF	TGTGCCAGCACCCGGACAGGGCAACTTAACTATGGCTACACCTTC
TRBV27	TRBJ2-1	TRBD1	few	CASSLQVGGRGEQFF	TGTGCCAGCAGCCTACAGGTAGGGGGCCGTGGTGAGCAGTTCTTC
TRBV11-2	TRBJ2-2	NA	many	CASSWELRAPGELFF	TGTGCCAGCAGCTGGGAGCTTCGGGCTCCCGGGGAGCTGTTTTTT
TRBV20-1	TRBJ1-1	NA	few	CSASRGTNTEAFF	TGCAGTGCTAGCAGGGGTACGAACACTGAAGCTTTCTTT
TRBV15	TRBJ1-2	TRBD1	NA	CATRQGMDYGCTF	TGTGCCACCAGACAGGGGATGGACTATGGCTGCACCTTC
TRBV4-1	TRBJ1-1	TRBD1	NA	CASSHPTSWGQVNTEAFF	TGCGCCAGCAGCCACCCCACCTCCTGGGGACAGGTGAACACTGAAGCTTTCTTT
TRBV2	TRBJ1-2	NA	NA	CASRPRTANYGYTF	TGTGCCAGCAGACCCCGGACGGCTAACTATGGCTACACCTTC
TRBV20-1	TRBJ2-3	NA	NA	CSASGGASDTQYF	TGCAGTGCTAGTGGGGGGGCTTCAGATACGCAGTATTTT
TRBV9	TRBJ1-1	NA	NA	CASSASWNTEAFF	TGTGCCAGCAGCGCGTCGTGGAACACTGAAGCTTTCTTT
TRBV12-3/TRBV12-4	TRBJ1-4	TRBD1	few	CASSPGQLATNEKLFF	TGTGCCAGCAGTCCGGGACAGTTAGCAACTAATGAAAAACTGTTTTTT
TRBV9	TRBJ2-5	NA	NA	CASSVEFAQETQYF	TGTGCCAGCAGCGTAGAATTCGCGCAAGAGACCCAGTACTTC
TRBV7-2	TRBJ2-5	NA	few	CASSLAGGAETQYF	TGTGCCAGCAGCTTAGCGGGCGGGGCGGAGACCCAGTACTTC
TRBV11-2	TRBJ2-4	NA	many	CASSLGPGIAKNIQYF	TGTGCCAGCAGCTTAGGTCCGGGGATTGCCAAAAACATTCAGTACTTC
TRBV4-2	TRBJ1-1	NA	NA	CASSQDEEARTEAFF	TGTGCCAGCAGCCAAGATGAGGAAGCAAGGACTGAAGCTTTCTTT
TRBV5-1	TRBJ1-3	NA	NA	CASSLEHSGNTIYF	TGCGCCAGCAGCTTGGAACATTCAGGAAACACCATATATTTT
TRBV20-1	TRBJ1-2	TRBD1	few	CSASTGEREYGYTF	TGCAGTGCTAGTACAGGGGAACGGGAGTATGGCTACACCTTC
TRBV10-3	TRBJ2-3	NA	NA	CAISEMTSTDTQYF	TGTGCCATCAGTGAGATGACTAGCACAGATACGCAGTATTTT
TRBV12-5	TRBJ2-1	NA	NA	CASGLGHQVHNEQFF	TGTGCTAGTGGTTTAGGACACCAGGTCCACAATGAGCAGTTCTTC
TRBV20-1	TRBJ1-1	NA	NA	CSASWRGRTEAFF	TGCAGTGCTAGTTGGAGGGGCAGGACTGAAGCTTTCTTT
TRBV5-1	TRBJ2-1	TRBD1	NA	CASSSGQGLQFF	TGCGCCAGCAGCTCTGGACAGGGATTGCAGTTCTTC
TRBV5-1	TRBJ2-7	NA	once	CASGLEYEQYF	TGCGCCAGCGGCTTGGAGTACGAGCAGTACTTC
TRBV3-1	TRBJ2-7	NA	NA	CASSQEYRLSSYEQYF	TGTGCCAGCAGCCAAGAATATCGGCTCAGCTCCTACGAGCAGTACTTC
TRBV11-1	TRBJ2-3	TRBD2	few	CASSLLARFTDTQYF	TGTGCCAGCAGCCTACTAGCGCGATTCACGGATACGCAGTATTTT
TRBV6-6	TRBJ2-3	TRBD2	NA	CATRPAGGTDTQYF	TGTGCCACACGCCCCGCGGGGGGCACAGATACGCAGTATTTT
TRBV27	TRBJ2-2	TRBD2	NA	CASSPGGGHTGELFF	TGTGCCAGCAGTCCTGGCGGGGGACACACCGGGGAGCTGTTTTTT
TRBV4-1	TRBJ2-5	TRBD2	few	CASSPGVAGPQETQYF	TGCGCCAGCAGCCCTGGAGTAGCGGGACCCCAAGAGACCCAGTACTTC
TRBV7-8	TRBJ1-5	NA	NA	CASTPGGQGYYSRQPQHF	TGTGCCAGCACCCCGGGGGGGCAGGGATATTATTCTCGTCAGCCCCAGCATTTT
TRBV27	TRBJ2-3	TRBD2	NA	CASSLSSGGALGTDTQYF	TGTGCCAGCAGTCTATCTAGCGGGGGGGCCTTAGGCACAGATACGCAGTATTTT
TRBV7-6	TRBJ2-6	TRBD1	NA	CASSFSGQGVNVLTF	TGTGCCAGCAGCTTTTCGGGACAGGGCGTCAACGTCCTGACTTTC
TRBV11-2	TRBJ2-2	TRBD2	NA	CASRSWGGSNTGELFF	TGTGCCAGCAGGTCCTGGGGGGGGAGCAACACCGGGGAGCTGTTTTTT
TRBV7-9	TRBJ2-3	NA	few	CASSPTWGPYTDTQYF	TGTGCCAGCAGCCCTACCTGGGGACCCTACACAGATACGCAGTATTTT
TRBV6-2/TRBV6-3	TRBJ1-6	NA	NA	CASKTGNSPLHF	TGTGCCAGCAAAACAGGGAATTCACCCCTCCACTTT
TRBV4-2	TRBJ2-3	NA	few	CASSQEVISTDTQYF	TGTGCCAGCAGCCAAGAGGTCATCAGCACAGATACGCAGTATTTT
TRBV11-2	TRBJ1-1	NA	NA	CASSLSGKLTEAFF	TGTGCCAGCAGCTTATCAGGGAAACTCACTGAAGCTTTCTTT
TRBV20-1	TRBJ2-1	NA	few	CSAADSYNEQFF	TGCAGTGCCGCGGACAGCTACAATGAGCAGTTCTTC
TRBV10-1	TRBJ1-4	TRBD1	NA	CASSTGGSNEKLFF	TGCGCCAGCTCTACAGGGGGATCTAATGAAAAACTGTTTTTT
TRBV7-6	TRBJ1-1	TRBD1	few	CASSLILGQGRTEAFF	TGTGCCAGCAGCTTAATCTTAGGACAGGGGCGTACTGAAGCTTTCTTT
TRBV7-9	TRBJ2-2	TRBD1	NA	CASSGGTGGTGELFF	TGTGCCAGCAGCGGAGGGACAGGGGGCACCGGGGAGCTGTTTTTT
TRBV2	TRBJ2-7	NA	few	CASIVPRGNYEQYF	TGTGCCAGCATAGTTCCCCGGGGGAACTACGAGCAGTACTTC
TRBV20-1	TRBJ2-1	NA	few	CSATSLNEQFF	TGCAGTGCTACTAGCCTTAATGAGCAGTTCTTC
TRBV6-1	TRBJ1-5	TRBD1	NA	CASSLHTGTGNQPQHF	TGTGCCAGCAGTCTACATACCGGGACAGGCAATCAGCCCCAGCATTTT
TRBV10-3	TRBJ2-3	NA	few	CAISGGRDTDTQYF	TGTGCCATCAGTGGCGGCAGGGACACAGATACGCAGTATTTT